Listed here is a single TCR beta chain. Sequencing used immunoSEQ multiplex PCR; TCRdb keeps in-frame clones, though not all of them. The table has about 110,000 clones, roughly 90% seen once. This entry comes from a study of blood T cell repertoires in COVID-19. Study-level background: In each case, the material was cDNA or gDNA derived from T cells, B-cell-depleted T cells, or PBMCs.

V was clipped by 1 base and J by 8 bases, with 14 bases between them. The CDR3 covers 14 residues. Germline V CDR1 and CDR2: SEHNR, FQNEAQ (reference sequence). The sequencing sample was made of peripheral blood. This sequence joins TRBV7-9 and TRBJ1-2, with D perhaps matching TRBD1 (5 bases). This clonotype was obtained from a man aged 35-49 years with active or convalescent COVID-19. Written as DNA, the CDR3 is TGTGCCAGCAGCTTAGGACAGACACTGGGAGGCTACACCTTC. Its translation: CASSLGQTLGGYTF.